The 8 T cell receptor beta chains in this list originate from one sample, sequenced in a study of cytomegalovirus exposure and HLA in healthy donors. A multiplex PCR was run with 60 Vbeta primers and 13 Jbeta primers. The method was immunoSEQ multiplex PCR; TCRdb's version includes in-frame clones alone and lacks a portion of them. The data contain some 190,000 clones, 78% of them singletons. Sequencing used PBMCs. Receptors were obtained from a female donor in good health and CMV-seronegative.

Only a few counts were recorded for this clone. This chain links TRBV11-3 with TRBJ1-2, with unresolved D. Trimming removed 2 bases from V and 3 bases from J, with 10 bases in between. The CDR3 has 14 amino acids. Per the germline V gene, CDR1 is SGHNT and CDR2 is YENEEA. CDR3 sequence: CASSLPGSDYGYTF. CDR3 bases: TGTGCCAGCAGCTTACCAGGCTCGGACTATGGCTACACCTTC.

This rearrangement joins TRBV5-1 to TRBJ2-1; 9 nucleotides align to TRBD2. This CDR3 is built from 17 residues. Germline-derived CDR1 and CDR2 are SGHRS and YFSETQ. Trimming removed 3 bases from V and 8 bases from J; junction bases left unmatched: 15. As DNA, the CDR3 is TGCGCCAGCAGCTGGCCTGAGGGCGGGGGGGCGACGGATGAGCAGTTCTTC. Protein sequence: CASSWPEGGGATDEQFF.

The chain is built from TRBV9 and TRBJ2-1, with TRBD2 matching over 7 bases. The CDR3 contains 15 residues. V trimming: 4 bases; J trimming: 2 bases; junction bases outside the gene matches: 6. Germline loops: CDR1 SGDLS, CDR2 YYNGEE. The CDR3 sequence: CASSPVAGPYNEQFF. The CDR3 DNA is TGTGCCAGCAGCCCCGTAGCGGGTCCCTACAATGAGCAGTTCTTC.

The CDR3 DNA reads as TGTGCCAGCTCACCAGGGGGCTGGAATCAGCCCCAGCATTTT. It codes for CASSPGGWNQPQHF. This chain joins TRBV18 and TRBJ1-5; a weak D match, TRBD1 (6 bases). The germline CDR1 and CDR2 sequences are KGHSH and LQKENI. This CDR3 spans 14 amino acids. V was trimmed by 2 bases and J by 4 bases, leaving 9 bases between them.

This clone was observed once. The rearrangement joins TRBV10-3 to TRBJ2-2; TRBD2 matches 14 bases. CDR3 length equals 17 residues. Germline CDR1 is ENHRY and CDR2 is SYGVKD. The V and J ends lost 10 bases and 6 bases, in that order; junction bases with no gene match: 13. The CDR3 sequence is CATHGTSGRGRSGELFF. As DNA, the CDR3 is TGTGCCACCCACGGGACTAGCGGGAGAGGTCGGTCCGGGGAGCTGTTTTTT.

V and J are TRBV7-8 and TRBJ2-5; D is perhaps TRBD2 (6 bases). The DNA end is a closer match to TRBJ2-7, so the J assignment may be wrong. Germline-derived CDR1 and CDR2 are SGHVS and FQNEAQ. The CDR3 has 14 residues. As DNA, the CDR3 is TGTGCCAGCAGCTTAGCCGGGAGCTCCTACGAGCAGTACTTC. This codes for CASSLAGSSYEQYF.

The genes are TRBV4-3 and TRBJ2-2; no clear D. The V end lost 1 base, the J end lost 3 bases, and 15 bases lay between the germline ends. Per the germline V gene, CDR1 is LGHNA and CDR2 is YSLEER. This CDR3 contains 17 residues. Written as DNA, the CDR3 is TGCGCCAGCAGCCAAGCTCCGGTGGAGTGGGACACCGGGGAGCTGTTTTTT. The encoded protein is CASSQAPVEWDTGELFF.

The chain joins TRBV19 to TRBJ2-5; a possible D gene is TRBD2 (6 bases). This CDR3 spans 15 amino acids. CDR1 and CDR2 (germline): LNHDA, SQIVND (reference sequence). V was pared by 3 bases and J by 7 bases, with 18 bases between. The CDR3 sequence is CASSIGPAGVTTQYF. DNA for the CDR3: TGTGCCAGTAGTATCGGGCCAGCGGGTGTGACGACCCAGTACTTC.